This passage covers 2 T cell receptor beta chains from one sample sequenced in a study of blood T cell repertoires in COVID-19. The data were produced by immunoSEQ multiplex PCR, yet TCRdb's version contains in-frame clones alone and is incomplete. The data contain 120,000 to 150,000 clones, 84% of them singletons. The sample comprised peripheral blood. These receptors were obtained from a woman over 75 in a cohort sampled during active or convalescent COVID-19.

Only one count was recorded for this clone. The chain recombines TRBV19 with TRBJ1-2; 7 bases align to TRBD1. Looked up from germline, CDR1 is LNHDA and CDR2 is SQIVND (reference sequence). After removal of 6 bases from V and 2 bases from J, the junction contained 9 bases not matched to a gene. This CDR3 has 15 amino acids. CDR3 bases: TGTGCCAGTAGAACTACCGGGACAGAAAACTATGGCTACACCTTC. Translating it yields CASRTTGTENYGYTF.

This clone was seen a single time. The chain joins TRBV19 to TRBJ2-6; 8 bases map to TRBD2. Germline lookup yields CDR1 LNHDA and CDR2 SQIVND (reference sequence). Trimming removed 7 bases from V and 2 bases from J; junction bases left unmatched: 7. CDR3 length: 16 amino acids. The chain's CDR3 is CASNGRGVTGANVLTF. The CDR3, as DNA: TGTGCCAGTAATGGGCGGGGGGTCACTGGGGCCAACGTCCTGACTTTC.